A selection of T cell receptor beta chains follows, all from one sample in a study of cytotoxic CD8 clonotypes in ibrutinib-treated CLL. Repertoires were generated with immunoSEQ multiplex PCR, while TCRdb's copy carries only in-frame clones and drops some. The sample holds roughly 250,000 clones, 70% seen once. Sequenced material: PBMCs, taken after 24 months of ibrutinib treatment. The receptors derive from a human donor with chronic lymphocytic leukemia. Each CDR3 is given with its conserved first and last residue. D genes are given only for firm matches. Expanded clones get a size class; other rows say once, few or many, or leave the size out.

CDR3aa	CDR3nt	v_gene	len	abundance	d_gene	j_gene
CASSLGGGQGAHEQYF	TGTGCCAGCAGCTTGGGGGGAGGACAGGGGGCCCACGAGCAGTACTTC	TRBV11-2	16	-	TRBD1	TRBJ2-7
CASSGGLAGSDTQYF	TGCGCCAGCAGCGGGGGACTAGCGGGGTCAGATACGCAGTATTTT	TRBV5-1	15	-	TRBD2	TRBJ2-3
CASRVGRMNTEAFF	TGTGCCAGCAGGGTGGGACGGATGAACACTGAAGCTTTCTTT	TRBV27	14	-	-	TRBJ1-1
CASSLGQGFDEQFF	TGCGCCAGCAGCTTGGGGCAGGGGTTCGATGAGCAGTTCTTC	TRBV5-1	14	-	-	TRBJ2-1
CASSLEWAGEDEQYF	TGTGCCAGCAGCTTAGAATGGGCAGGGGAGGACGAGCAGTACTTC	TRBV7-9	15	once	-	TRBJ2-7
CASSRDPTYEQYF	TGTGCCAGCTCACGGGACCCGACCTACGAGCAGTACTTC	TRBV18	13	few	-	TRBJ2-7
CASSLRPGADTQYF	TGTGCCAGCAGCTTACGTCCAGGCGCAGATACGCAGTATTTT	TRBV11-2	14	-	-	TRBJ2-3
CASRDRFSGYTF	TGTGCCAGCCGAGACAGGTTTAGCGGCTACACCTTC	TRBV2	12	few	-	TRBJ1-2
CAWSVLGIRRAFF	TGTGCCTGGAGTGTACTAGGTATTCGTAGAGCTTTCTTT	TRBV30	13	-	-	TRBJ1-1
CASSPELSGRGGNEQFF	TGTGCCAGCAGCCCCGAACTTAGCGGGAGGGGAGGCAATGAGCAGTTCTTC	TRBV7-3	17	-	TRBD2	TRBJ2-1
CAISESVIEQFF	TGTGCCATCAGTGAGAGTGTTATCGAGCAGTTCTTC	TRBV10-3	12	-	-	TRBJ2-1
CASSGTSGSREQYF	TGTGCCAGCTCAGGGACTAGCGGGAGCCGCGAGCAGTACTTC	TRBV18	14	-	TRBD2	TRBJ2-7
CASSLQLATNEKLFF	TGTGCCAGTAGTCTCCAACTTGCAACTAATGAAAAACTGTTTTTT	TRBV19	15	-	-	TRBJ1-4
CASSLGLTGTDTQYF	TGTGCCAGCAGCTTAGGACTAACCGGGACAGATACGCAGTATTTT	TRBV7-8	15	few	-	TRBJ2-3
CASSSSGANTGELFF	TGTGCCAGCAGCTCCTCGGGAGCGAACACCGGGGAGCTGTTTTTT	TRBV7-3	15	-	-	TRBJ2-2
CSVEEERKYF	TGCAGCGTTGAAGAGGAGAGAAAGTACTTC	TRBV29-1	10	few	-	TRBJ2-7
CASGRTLPSAGQFF	TGTGCCAGCGGCAGGACACTCCCCTCTGCGGGGCAGTTCTTC	TRBV14	14	-	-	TRBJ2-1
CASQLPTGYNEQFF	TGTGCCAGCCAATTACCAACAGGTTACAATGAGCAGTTCTTC	TRBV28	14	-	-	TRBJ2-1
CASSSRQNYGYTF	TGTGCCAGCAGTAGCCGACAGAACTATGGCTACACCTTC	TRBV7-9	13	few	-	TRBJ1-2
CASSYWGNEQFF	TGTGCCAGCAGTTACTGGGGTAATGAGCAGTTCTTC	TRBV6-5	12	-	-	TRBJ2-1
CASSLGTEETQYF	TGTGCCAGCAGTTTGGGCACGGAAGAGACCCAGTACTTC	TRBV28	13	-	-	TRBJ2-5
CASSLDKAYEQYF	TGCGCCAGCAGCTTGGACAAGGCCTACGAGCAGTACTTC	TRBV5-1	13	-	-	TRBJ2-7
CASSQLPREDYGYTF	TGCGCCAGCAGTCAATTGCCCAGGGAGGACTATGGCTACACCTTC	TRBV23-1	15	-	-	TRBJ1-2
CASRGTSAGEQFF	TGTGCCAGCAGGGGGACTAGCGCGGGAGAGCAGTTCTTC	TRBV2	13	-	TRBD2	TRBJ2-1
CSVVGGAVEQYF	TGCAGCGTTGTTGGGGGGGCCGTCGAGCAGTACTTC	TRBV29-1	12	-	-	TRBJ2-7
CASRTGGAGTEAFF	TGTGCCAGCAGGACTGGGGGCGCCGGTACTGAAGCTTTCTTT	TRBV28	14	-	-	TRBJ1-1
CASSPDSRANEQFF	TGTGCCAGCTCACCGGACTCCAGGGCGAATGAGCAGTTCTTC	TRBV18	14	-	-	TRBJ2-1
CASSLAGRGRNTEAFF	TGTGCCAGCAGCTTAGCTGGCCGGGGGCGGAACACTGAAGCTTTCTTT	TRBV7-2	16	-	-	TRBJ1-1
CASSLGGVQFF	TGTGCCAGCAGTTTAGGAGGGGTCCAGTTCTTC	TRBV27	11	-	-	TRBJ2-1
CASSPGTSGSTDTQYF	TGTGCCAGCAGCCCGGGGACTAGCGGGAGCACAGATACGCAGTATTTT	TRBV4-2	16	-	TRBD2	TRBJ2-3